The subject of this entry is one T cell receptor (beta chain). Its antigen remains unidentified. No base qualities exist here, and no much larger clone lies one base off it. The data are from a study of shared clonotypes between healthy human individuals (dated by TCRdb to the early 2020s). With respect to the entire study: The cohort included three men and a couple of women between 18 and 49 years of age. For each donor, CD4 naive and CD4 memory were each run on three plates, CD8 naive on two plates, and CD8 memory on one plate. The study deeply sequenced blood TCR repertoires of about 5 healthy adults to estimate repertoire size and the extent of clonotype sharing between individuals. Libraries were prepared and TCR repertoires were sequenced by different laboratories using diverse techniques, in order to increase sequencing depth and limit assay-specific biases. Each donor's leukapheresis produced roughly between roughly 0.85 and 9 billion PBMCs. Overall study outcomes, separate from this receptor: The small number of donors limited the genetic and exposure-history diversity represented. Estimated clonotype richness was generally larger for naive than for memory subsets. Based on pairwise subsampling, the degree of clonotype sharing among donors was expected to be affected by sequencing depth. Even with the large sequencing depth, rarefaction of the sorted-subset datasets indicated that sequencing was incomplete. Compared with non-shared clonotypes, the clonotypes found in all four sorted-subset donors had higher generation probabilities. Only blood was sampled, and tissue TCR repertoires likely differ from those in blood. When a handful of donors were compared, the shared fraction of clonotypes was about 5% for naive CD4, more than 3% for naive CD8, 2.3% for memory CD4, and less than 0.5% for memory CD8.

Counted from cysteine to phenylalanine, this CDR3 has 11 amino acids. Only CDR3 DNA remains: 33 bases, in frame from the first base. Based on the germline V gene, the CDR1 and CDR2 sequences are SGHTS and YDEGEE. The trim is 2 bases for V and 2 bases for J, with a gap of 0 bases between the germline ends. Using the deep immunoSEQ assay, multiplex PCR amplified TCR CDR3 regions from genomic DNA. For each cell subset, the extracted genomic DNA was distributed evenly across all wells of several immunoSEQ 96-well plates, and each plate served as one replicate. For sorted subsets, around 200 ng genomic DNA, equal to approximately 30,000 T cell genomes, was loaded into each replicate PCR. The purified libraries were quantified using a Qubit 3.0 fluorometer, sized with a Bioanalyzer 2100, and then quantified again using the KAPA Library Quantification kit. Every immunoSEQ 96-well plate was sequenced on a separate single-read 150-cycle Illumina NextSeq 550 flow cell. On the study's bioinformatics: Because the immunoSEQ output held only junctional sequences and lacked quality scores, the filtering could not match the filtering applied to full-length reads. To assign V/J genes and CDR3, sequences were annotated using PyIR, a Python wrapper for IgBLAST v1.9, with IMGT germline references. Reads were filtered out if the reads had weak V/J assignments (E-value above 1e-6), no CDR3, stop codons, out-of-frame junctions, or ambiguous translated residues. V3J clonotypes were defined as sequences sharing an identical inferred V gene, J gene, and CDR3 amino acid sequence. To compute the percentage overlap between repertoires, the number of shared unique clonotypes was divided by the size of the smaller repertoire. Richness of each repertoire was evaluated using RTK rarefaction, the Chao1 estimator, and Recon v2.1 estimates of unobserved clonotypes. For all TCRbeta clonotypes obtained by the gDNA method from a few donors, generation probabilities were computed with OLGA. The table was pulled from immuneACCESS by TCRdb, which kept in-frame rearrangements only. Such tables lose some clones; where checked, under half of the loss comes from unresolved V genes, and the rest has no known cause. V and J calls and clone size are those listed in that table; D and trimming were worked out from the DNA. The sample table shows more than 500,000 clones, and 95% to 96% are seen once. The ten largest clones add up to approximately 0.06% of the sample.

Donors were healthy HIV-negative adults with no recently reported acute infections or vaccinations. All donors were Caucasian adults living in Nashville, Tennessee, USA. Magnetic negative selection was used to enrich CD4+ T cells, after which naive cells were positively selected on CD45RA and the negative fraction became the memory subset. Blood was collected by leukapheresis, and PBMCs were isolated by Ficoll-Histopaque density gradient centrifugation and then cryopreserved in liquid nitrogen vapor phase. Purity and quantity of every magnetically sorted T cell population were checked by analytical flow cytometry. Genomic DNA was isolated from each sorted fraction and quantified by UV absorbance on a Nanodrop 2000c.

Sequences were obtained from naive CD4+ T cells sorted from blood. Per the publication, the cell subset or site label means: CD45RA+ positively selected. This receptor chain uses TRBV5-8 and TRBJ2-3; the D gene is unclear. This TCR came from a woman aged 25 to 39 in good health. The DNA sequence is as follows: TGTGCCAGCAGCTTCACAGATACGCAGTATTTT. Translated, this gives CASSFTDTQYF.